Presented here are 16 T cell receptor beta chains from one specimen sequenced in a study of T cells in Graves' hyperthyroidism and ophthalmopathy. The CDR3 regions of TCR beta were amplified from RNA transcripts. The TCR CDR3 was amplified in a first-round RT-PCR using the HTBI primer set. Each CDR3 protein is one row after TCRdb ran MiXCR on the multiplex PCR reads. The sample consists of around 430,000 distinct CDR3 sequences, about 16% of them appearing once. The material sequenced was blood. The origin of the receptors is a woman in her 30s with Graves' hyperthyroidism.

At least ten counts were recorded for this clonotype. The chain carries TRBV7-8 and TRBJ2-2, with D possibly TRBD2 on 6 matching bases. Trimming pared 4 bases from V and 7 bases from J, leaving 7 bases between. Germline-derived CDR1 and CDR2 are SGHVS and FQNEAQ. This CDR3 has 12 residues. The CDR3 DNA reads TGTGCCAGCAGCTCGGGGGACGGGGAGCTGTTTTTT. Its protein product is CASSSGDGELFF.

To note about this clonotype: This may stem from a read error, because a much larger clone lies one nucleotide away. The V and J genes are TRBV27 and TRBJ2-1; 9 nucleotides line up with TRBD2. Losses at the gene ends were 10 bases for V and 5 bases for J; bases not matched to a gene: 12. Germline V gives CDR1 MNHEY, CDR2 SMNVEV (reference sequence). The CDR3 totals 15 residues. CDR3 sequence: CATTAGASGNNEQFF. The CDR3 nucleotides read TGTGCCACTACCGCCGGGGCTAGCGGGAACAATGAGCAGTTCTTC.

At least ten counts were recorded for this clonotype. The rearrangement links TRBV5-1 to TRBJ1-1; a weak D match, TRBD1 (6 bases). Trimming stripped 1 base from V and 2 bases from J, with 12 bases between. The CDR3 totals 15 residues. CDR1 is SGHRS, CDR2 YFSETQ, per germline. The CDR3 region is CASSLQRGSNTEAFF. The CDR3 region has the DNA TGCGCCAGCAGCTTGCAGAGGGGGTCAAACACTGAAGCTTTCTTT.

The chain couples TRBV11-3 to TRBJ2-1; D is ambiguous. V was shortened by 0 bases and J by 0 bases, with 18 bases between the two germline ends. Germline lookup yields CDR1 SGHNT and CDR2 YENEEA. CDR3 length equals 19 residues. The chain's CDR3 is CASSLDLLGRTSSYNEQFF. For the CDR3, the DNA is TGTGCCAGCAGCTTAGATCTGCTCGGGCGGACGAGCTCCTACAATGAGCAGTTCTTC.

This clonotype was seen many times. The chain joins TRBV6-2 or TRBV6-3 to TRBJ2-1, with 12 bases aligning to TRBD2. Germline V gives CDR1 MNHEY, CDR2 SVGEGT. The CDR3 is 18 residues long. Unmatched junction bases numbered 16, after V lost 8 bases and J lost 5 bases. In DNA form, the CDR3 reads TGTGCCAGCGTACAACTACTCTCTAGCGGGAGGGCCGACAATGAGCAGTTCTTC. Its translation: CASVQLLSSGRADNEQFF.

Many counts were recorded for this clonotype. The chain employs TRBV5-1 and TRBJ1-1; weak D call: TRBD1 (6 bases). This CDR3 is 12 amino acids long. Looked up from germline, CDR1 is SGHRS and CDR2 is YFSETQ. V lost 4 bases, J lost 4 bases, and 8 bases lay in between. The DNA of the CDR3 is TGCGCCAGCAGCACAGGGATCACTGAAGCTTTCTTT. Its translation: CASSTGITEAFF.

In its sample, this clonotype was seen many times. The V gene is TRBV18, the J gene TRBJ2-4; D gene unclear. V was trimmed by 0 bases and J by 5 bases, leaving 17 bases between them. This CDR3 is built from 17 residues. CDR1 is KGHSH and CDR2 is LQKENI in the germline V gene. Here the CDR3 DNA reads TGTGCCAGCTCACCACCTTACTCCGGCAACGCCGAAAACATTCAGTACTTC. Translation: CASSPPYSGNAENIQYF.

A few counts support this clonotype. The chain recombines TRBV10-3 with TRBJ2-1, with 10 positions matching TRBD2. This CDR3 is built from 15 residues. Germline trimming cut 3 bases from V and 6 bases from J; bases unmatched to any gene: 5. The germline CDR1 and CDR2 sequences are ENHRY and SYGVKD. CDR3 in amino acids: CAISEGLAGANEQFF. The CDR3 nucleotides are TGTGCCATCAGTGAAGGTCTAGCGGGAGCCAATGAGCAGTTCTTC.

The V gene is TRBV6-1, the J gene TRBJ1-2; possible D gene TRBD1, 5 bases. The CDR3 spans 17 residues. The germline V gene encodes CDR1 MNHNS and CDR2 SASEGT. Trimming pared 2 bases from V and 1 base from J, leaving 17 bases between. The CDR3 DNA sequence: TGTGCCAGCAGTGAATGGTCCTCGGGACCGAGTAACTATGGCTACACCTTC. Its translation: CASSEWSSGPSNYGYTF.

CDR3 nucleotide sequence: TGTGCCACCAGCAGAGGTCGGCCTAGCGGGAGGAATGAGCAGTTCTTC. It yields the protein CATSRGRPSGRNEQFF. The rearrangement joins TRBV15 to TRBJ2-1, with 11 bases fitting TRBD2. The V gene end was trimmed by 1 base and the J gene end by 7 bases; junction bases not matched to a gene: 6. The CDR3 totals 16 residues. Germline V lookup: CDR1 LNHNV, CDR2 YYDKDF (reference sequence).

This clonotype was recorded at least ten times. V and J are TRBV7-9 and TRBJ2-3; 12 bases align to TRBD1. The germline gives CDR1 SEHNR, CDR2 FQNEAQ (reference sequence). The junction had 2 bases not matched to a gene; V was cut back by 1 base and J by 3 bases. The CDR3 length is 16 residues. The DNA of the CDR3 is TGTGCCAGCAGCTTAGGGGACAGGGGGCGGACAGATACGCAGTATTTT. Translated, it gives CASSLGDRGRTDTQYF.

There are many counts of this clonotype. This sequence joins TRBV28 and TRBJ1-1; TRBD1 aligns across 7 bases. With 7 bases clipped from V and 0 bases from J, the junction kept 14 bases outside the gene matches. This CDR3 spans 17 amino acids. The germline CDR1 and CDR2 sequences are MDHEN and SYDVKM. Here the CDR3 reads CASTVGAHRGLNTEAFF. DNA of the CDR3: TGTGCCAGCACCGTGGGGGCCCACAGGGGTTTGAACACTGAAGCTTTCTTT.

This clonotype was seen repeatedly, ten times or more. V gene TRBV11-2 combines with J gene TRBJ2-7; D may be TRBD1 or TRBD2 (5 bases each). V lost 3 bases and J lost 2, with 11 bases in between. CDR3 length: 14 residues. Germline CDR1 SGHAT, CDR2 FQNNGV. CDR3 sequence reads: CASSFTLGAYEQYF. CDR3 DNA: TGTGCCAGCAGCTTCACACTAGGGGCCTACGAGCAGTACTTC.

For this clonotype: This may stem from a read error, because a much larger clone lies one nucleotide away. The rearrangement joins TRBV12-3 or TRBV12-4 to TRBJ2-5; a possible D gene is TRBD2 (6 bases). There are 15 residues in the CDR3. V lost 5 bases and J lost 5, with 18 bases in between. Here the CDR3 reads CASSLRERGKETQYF. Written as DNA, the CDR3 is TGTGCCAGCAGTCTCCGGGAGAGGGGAAAGGAGACCCAGTACTTC.

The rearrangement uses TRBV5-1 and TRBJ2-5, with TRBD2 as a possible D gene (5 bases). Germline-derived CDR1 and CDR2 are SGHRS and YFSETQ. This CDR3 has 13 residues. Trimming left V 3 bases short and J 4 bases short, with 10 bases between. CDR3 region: CASSSLTRETQYF. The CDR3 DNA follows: TGCGCCAGCAGCTCTCTTACTAGAGAGACCCAGTACTTC.

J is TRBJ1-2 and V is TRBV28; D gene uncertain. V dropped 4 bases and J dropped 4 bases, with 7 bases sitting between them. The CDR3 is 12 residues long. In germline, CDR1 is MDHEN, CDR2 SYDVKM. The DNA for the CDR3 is TGTGCCAGCAGTTCAAGGGTCTATGGCTACACCTTC. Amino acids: CASSSRVYGYTF.